This T cell receptor (beta chain) was captured by sequencing in a study of Ad26.COV2.S vaccination and SARS-CoV-2 variants. Study context: Participant was drawn from the COV1001 Ad26.COV2.S trial arm.

Sequencing used immunoSEQ multiplex PCR; TCRdb keeps in-frame clones, though not all of them. The sample has some 290,000 clones; 85% are singletons. Treatment: about 20 received Ad26.COV2.S at low or high dose, single or two shots; 5 received placebo; per-sample allocation not given. Samples were taken on day 63 after the first vaccine or placebo injection. Between the trimmed V and J ends, which lost 3 bases and 7 bases, there was a span of 9 bases. Germline V CDR1 and CDR2: SGHAT, FQNNGV. CDR3 length: 12 residues. The sequence came from a person between 18 and 65 years old who received the Ad26.COV2.S COVID-19 vaccine or a placebo. This material consisted of peripheral blood, taken in a trial of Ad26.COV2.S vaccine versus placebo. The genes are TRBV11-2 and TRBJ1-2; D is possibly TRBD1 (5 bases). CDR3 region: CASSLSGSGYTF. CDR3 nucleotides: TGTGCCAGCAGCTTGTCAGGGTCTGGCTACACCTTC.